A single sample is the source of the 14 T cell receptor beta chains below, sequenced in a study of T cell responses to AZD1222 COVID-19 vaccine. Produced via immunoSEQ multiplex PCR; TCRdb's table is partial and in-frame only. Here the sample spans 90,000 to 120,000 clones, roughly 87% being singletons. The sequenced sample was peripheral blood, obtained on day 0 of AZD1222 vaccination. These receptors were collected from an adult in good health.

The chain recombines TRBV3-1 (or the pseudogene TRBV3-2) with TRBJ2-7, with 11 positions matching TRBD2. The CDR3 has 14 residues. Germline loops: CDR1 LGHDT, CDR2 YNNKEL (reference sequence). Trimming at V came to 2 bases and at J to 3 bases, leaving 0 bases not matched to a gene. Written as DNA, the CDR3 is TGTGCCAGCAGCCAAACTAGCGGGAGCTACGAGCAGTACTTC. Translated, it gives CASSQTSGSYEQYF.

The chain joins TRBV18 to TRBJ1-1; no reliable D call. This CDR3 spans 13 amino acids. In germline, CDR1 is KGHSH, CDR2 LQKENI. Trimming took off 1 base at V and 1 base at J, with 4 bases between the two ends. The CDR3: CASSPQSNTEAFF. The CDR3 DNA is TGTGCCAGCTCACCACAGTCGAACACTGAAGCTTTCTTT.

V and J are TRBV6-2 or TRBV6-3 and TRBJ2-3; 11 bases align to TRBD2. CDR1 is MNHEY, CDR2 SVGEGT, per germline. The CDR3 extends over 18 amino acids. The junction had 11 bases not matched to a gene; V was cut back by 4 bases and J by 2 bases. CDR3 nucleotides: TGTGCCAGCAGTTTTTCCGGGACTAGCGGCCTTCTCACAGATACGCAGTATTTT. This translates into CASSFSGTSGLLTDTQYF.

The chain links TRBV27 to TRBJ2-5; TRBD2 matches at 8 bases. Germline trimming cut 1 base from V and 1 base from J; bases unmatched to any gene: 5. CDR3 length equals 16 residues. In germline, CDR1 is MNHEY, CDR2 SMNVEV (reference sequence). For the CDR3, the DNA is TGTGCCAGCAGTTTATACGGGAGGGTCCTCCAAGAGACCCAGTACTTC. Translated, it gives CASSLYGRVLQETQYF.

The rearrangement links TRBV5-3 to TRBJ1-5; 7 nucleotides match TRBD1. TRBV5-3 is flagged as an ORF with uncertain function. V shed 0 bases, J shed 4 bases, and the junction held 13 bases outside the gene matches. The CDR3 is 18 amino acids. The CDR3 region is CARSLVKRQGGENQPQHF. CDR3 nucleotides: TGTGCCAGAAGCTTGGTCAAAAGACAGGGAGGAGAAAATCAGCCCCAGCATTTT.

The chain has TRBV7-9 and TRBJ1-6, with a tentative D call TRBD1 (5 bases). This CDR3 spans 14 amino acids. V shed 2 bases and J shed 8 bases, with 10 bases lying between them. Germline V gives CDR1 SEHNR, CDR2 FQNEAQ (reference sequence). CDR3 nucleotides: TGTGCCAGCAGCTTATCCAGGGAGTATTCACCCCTCCACTTT. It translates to CASSLSREYSPLHF.

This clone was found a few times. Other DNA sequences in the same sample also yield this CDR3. This CDR3 reads CASSLSANTEAFF. CDR3 sequence (DNA): TGTGCCAGCAGCCTATCGGCGAACACTGAAGCTTTCTTT. The rearrangement links TRBV7-3 to TRBJ1-1, with D uncertain. V dropped 5 bases and J dropped 1 base, with 8 bases sitting between them. The CDR3 contains 13 residues. CDR1 is SGHTA, CDR2 FQGTGA, per germline.

The CDR3 spells CASSPVTDNTEAFF. For the CDR3, the DNA is TGTGCCAGCAGCCCCGTGACCGATAACACTGAAGCTTTCTTT. The rearrangement links TRBV9 to TRBJ1-1; D call uncertain. This CDR3 has 14 amino acids. Germline CDR1 SGDLS, CDR2 YYNGEE. V was trimmed by 4 bases and J by 2 bases, leaving 12 bases between them. Complete variable domain (other parts from reference TRBV9 and TRBJ1-1): DSGVTQTPKHLITATGQRVTLRCSPRSGDLSVYWYQQSLDQGLQFLIQYYNGEERAKGNILERFSAQQFPDLHSELNLSSLELGDSALYFCASSPVTDNTEAFFGQGTRLTVV.

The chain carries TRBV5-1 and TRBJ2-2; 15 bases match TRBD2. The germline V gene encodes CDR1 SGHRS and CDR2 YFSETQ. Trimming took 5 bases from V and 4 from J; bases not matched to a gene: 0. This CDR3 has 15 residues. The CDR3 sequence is CASRGLAGGTGELFF. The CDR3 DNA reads TGCGCCAGCAGGGGACTAGCGGGAGGCACCGGGGAGCTGTTTTTT. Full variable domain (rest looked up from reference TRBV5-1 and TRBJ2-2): KAGVTQTPRYLIKTRGQQVTLSCSPISGHRSVSWYQQTPGQGLQFLFEYFSETQRNKGNFPGRFSGRQFSNSRSEMNVSTLELGDSALYLCASRGLAGGTGELFFGEGSRLTVL.

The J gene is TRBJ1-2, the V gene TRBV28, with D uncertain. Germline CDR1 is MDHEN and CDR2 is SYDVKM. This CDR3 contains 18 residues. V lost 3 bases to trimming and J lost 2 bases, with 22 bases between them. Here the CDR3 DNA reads TGTGCCAGCAGTTTGCTACTTCTGATCTCGAGAAGCAACTATGGCTACACCTTC. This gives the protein CASSLLLLISRSNYGYTF.

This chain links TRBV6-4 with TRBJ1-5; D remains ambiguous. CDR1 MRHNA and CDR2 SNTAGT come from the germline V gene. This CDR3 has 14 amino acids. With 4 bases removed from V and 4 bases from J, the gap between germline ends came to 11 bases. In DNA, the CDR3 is TGTGCCAGCAGTGTCCGGCAGGAAAATCAGCCCCAGCATTTT. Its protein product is CASSVRQENQPQHF.

CDR3 nucleotides: TGTGCCAGTATAGATTCCGGACAGGGCGGGGCATGGGCTACTGAAGCTTTCTTT. Protein: CASIDSGQGGAWATEAFF. The chain has TRBV19 and TRBJ1-1; 8 positions match TRBD1. Germline values: CDR1 LNHDA, CDR2 SQIVND (reference sequence). The trim removed 7 bases at V and 5 bases at J, leaving 21 bases unmatched. This CDR3 has 18 amino acids. The full variable domain, rest sourced from reference TRBV19 and TRBJ1-1, is DGGITQSPKYLFRKEGQNVTLSCEQNLNHDAMYWYRQDPGQGLRLIYYSQIVNDFQKGDIAEGYSVSREKKESFPLTVTSAQKNPTAFYLCASIDSGQGGAWATEAFFGQGTRLTVV.

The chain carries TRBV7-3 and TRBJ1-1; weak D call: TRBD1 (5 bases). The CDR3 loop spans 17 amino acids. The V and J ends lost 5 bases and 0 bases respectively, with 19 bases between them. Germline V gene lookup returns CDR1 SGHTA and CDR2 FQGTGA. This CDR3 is CASSDNRTRGMNTEAFF. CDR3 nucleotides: TGTGCCAGCAGCGATAATAGGACCCGGGGCATGAACACTGAAGCTTTCTTT. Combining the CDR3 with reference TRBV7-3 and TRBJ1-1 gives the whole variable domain GAGVSQTPSNKVTEKGKYVELRCDPISGHTALYWYRQSLGQGPEFLIYFQGTGAADDSGLPNDRFFAVRPEGSVSTLKIQRTERGDSAVYLCASSDNRTRGMNTEAFFGQGTRLTVV.

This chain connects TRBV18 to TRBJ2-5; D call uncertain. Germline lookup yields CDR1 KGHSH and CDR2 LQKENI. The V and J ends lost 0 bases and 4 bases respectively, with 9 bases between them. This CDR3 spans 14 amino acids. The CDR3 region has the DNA TGTGCCAGCTCACCACCGGTAGCTCCAGAGACCCAGTACTTC. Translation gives CASSPPVAPETQYF.